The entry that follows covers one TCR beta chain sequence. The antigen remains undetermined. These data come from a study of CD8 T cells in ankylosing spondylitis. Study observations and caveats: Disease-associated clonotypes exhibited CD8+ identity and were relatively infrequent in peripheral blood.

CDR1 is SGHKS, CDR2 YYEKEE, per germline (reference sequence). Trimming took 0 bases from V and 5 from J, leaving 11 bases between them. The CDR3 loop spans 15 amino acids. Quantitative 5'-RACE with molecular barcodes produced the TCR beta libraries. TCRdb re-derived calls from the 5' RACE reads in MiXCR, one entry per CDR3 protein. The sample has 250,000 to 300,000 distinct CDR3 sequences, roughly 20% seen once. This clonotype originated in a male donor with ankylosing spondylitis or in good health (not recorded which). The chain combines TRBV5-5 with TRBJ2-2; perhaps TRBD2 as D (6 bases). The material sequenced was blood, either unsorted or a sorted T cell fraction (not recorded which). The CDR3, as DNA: TGTGCCAGCAGCTTGGTGTCGGGGGTGACCGGGGAGCTGTTTTTT. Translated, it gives CASSLVSGVTGELFF.